The clone carrying this T cell receptor beta chain appeared many times. Antigen specificity is unknown. V was clipped by 3 bases and J by 1 base, with 10 bases between them. This CDR3 has 15 residues. The sample comes from a study of identical twins. Whole-study findings and limits: Compared with unrelated sharing, twin-shared out-of-frame alpha sequences had more low-probability sequences. Beta clonotypes that were abundant in cord blood contained fewer insertions, a pattern absent from memory repertoires.

TCRdb redid the calling of the 5' RACE reads with MiXCR, one entry per CDR3 protein. The sample lists 400,000 to 650,000 distinct CDR3 sequences, around 20% occurring once. This sample also appeared in a second study, on T cells expressing NK-cell markers.

This TCR was sampled from a young woman in good health. The sample was CD4+ T cells sorted from blood. The V call is TRBV12-3 or TRBV12-4, the J call TRBJ2-1, with a tentative D call TRBD2 (5 bases). The DNA for the CDR3 is TGTGCCAGCAGTTTTACGAGCGGATCCTACAATGAGCAGTTCTTC. Protein product: CASSFTSGSYNEQFF.